This entry features one T cell receptor beta chain sequence. The antigen remains undetermined. Sequencing of cultured CD4+ T cell DNA used the Oncomine TCR Beta short-read assay. TCRdb reanalysed the PCR reads using MiXCR and keeps one entry per CDR3 protein. This sample carries some 9,200 distinct CDR3 sequences, 35% to 40% of them seen once, and the ten largest clones take around 15%. The source of the sample is a study of vaccination and CD4 T cells after COVID-19. About the research overall: Post-vaccination samples were procured at a median of approximately 72 days following dose two (range 14 to 241).

The CDR3 length is 15 residues. Treatment meaning: approximately nine-day PBMC culture with coronavirus spike peptide pools or control peptides (ViraFEST assay). Using peptide pools, antigen-specific T cells were expanded in ViraFEST before TCRs were sequenced. The receptor was isolated from a human donor who had recovered from COVID-19. V is TRBV21-1 and J is TRBJ2-5; no DNA check was done on the table's D call, TRBD1. TRBV21-1 is a recognized pseudogene. The sequencing sample was made of CD4+ T cells from blood, cultured in vitro. CDR3: CASSTRTGWQETQYF. CDR3 nucleotides: TGTGCCAGCAGCACCAGGACAGGGTGGCAAGAGACCCAGTACTTC.